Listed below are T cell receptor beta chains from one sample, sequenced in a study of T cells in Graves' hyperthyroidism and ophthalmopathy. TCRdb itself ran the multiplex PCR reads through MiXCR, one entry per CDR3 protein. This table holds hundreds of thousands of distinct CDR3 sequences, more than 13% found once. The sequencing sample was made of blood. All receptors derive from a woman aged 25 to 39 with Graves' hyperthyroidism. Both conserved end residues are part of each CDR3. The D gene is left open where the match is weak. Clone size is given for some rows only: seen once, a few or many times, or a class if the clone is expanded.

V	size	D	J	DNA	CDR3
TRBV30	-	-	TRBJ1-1	TGTGCCTGGAGTGTAAACTACCCGGGCCCGAACACTGAAGCTTTCTTT	CAWSVNYPGPNTEAFF
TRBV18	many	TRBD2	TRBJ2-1	TGTGCCAGCTCACCACGGAACGGGGGGATTAACAATGAGCAGTTCTTC	CASSPRNGGINNEQFF
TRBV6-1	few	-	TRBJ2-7	TGTGCCAGTGGGATATTGGGGAGGTACGAGCAGTACTTC	CASGILGRYEQYF
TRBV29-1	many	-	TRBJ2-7	TGCAGCGTTCAATCCGGTGCGACCTACGAGCAGTACTTC	CSVQSGATYEQYF
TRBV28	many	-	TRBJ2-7	TGTGCCAGCAGTTCACAGGGTGGGTGGACCTACGAGCAGTACTTC	CASSSQGGWTYEQYF
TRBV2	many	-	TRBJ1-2	TGTGCCAGCAGTGATTGGGCCATCGACGGCGGCTACACCTTC	CASSDWAIDGGYTF
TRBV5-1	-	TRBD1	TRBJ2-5	TGCGCCAGCAGCTTGGCCGGGACAGGGGCAACGGAGACCCAGTACTTC	CASSLAGTGATETQYF
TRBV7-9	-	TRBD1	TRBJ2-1	TGTGCCAGCAGCCTCCTCCCCCCGACAGGGTCCTACAATGAGCAGTTCTTC	CASSLLPPTGSYNEQFF
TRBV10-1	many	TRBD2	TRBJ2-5	TGCGCCAGCAGTGAGTCGTTGAGCGGGAGGGAGACCCAGTACTTC	CASSESLSGRETQYF
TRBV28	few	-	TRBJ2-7	TGTGCCAGCAGTTCACAGGCCCCCTACGAGCAGTACTTC	CASSSQAPYEQYF
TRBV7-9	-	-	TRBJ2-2	TGTGCCAGCAGCTTAGCGGCACAGGGGAACACCGGGGAGCTGTTTTTT	CASSLAAQGNTGELFF
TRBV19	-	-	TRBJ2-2	TGTGCCAGTAGTTCCCAGGCGAACACCGGGGAGCTGTTTTTT	CASSSQANTGELFF
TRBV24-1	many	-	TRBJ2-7	TGTGCCACCAGTGCTGCAGGGAGCTCCTACGAGCAGTACTTC	CATSAAGSSYEQYF
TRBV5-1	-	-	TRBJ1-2	TGCGCCAGCAGCTTGGGGACGGAACCCTATGGCTACACCTTC	CASSLGTEPYGYTF
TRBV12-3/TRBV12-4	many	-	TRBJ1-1	TGTGCCAGCAGCACCCCCATGAACACTGAAGCTTTCTTT	CASSTPMNTEAFF
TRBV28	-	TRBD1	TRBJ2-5	TGTGCCAGCAGTTTAAGAGTTGCAGGGGGAGAGACCCAGTACTTC	CASSLRVAGGETQYF
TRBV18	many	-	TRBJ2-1	TGTGCCAGCTACCGGACCCCGACGAACAATGAGCAGTTCTTC	CASYRTPTNNEQFF
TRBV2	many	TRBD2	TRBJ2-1	TGTGCCAGCAGTACACTAGCGGGAGGTCTCTACAATGAGCAGTTCTTC	CASSTLAGGLYNEQFF
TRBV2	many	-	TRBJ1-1	TGTGCCAGCAGTACAGAAATGAACACTGAAGCTTTCTTT	CASSTEMNTEAFF
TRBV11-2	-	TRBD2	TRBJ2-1	TGTGCCAGCAGCTTATCGGGACTAGCGGTCAATGAGCAGTTCTTC	CASSLSGLAVNEQFF
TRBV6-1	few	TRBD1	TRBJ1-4	TGTGCCAGCAGTTACGCGGCTTGGACAGGGGCGGATGAAAAACTGTTTTTT	CASSYAAWTGADEKLFF
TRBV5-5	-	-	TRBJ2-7	TGTGCCAGCAGCTTTTATTCTGGGTACGAGCAGTACTTC	CASSFYSGYEQYF
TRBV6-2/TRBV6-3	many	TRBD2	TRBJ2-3	TGTGCCAGCAGTTACTGGGCTAGCGGAGCCACCACAGATACGCAGTATTTT	CASSYWASGATTDTQYF
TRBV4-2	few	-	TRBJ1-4	TGTGCCAGCAGCCAGGACCCGGGGAGGGGGTTTGAAAAACTGTTTTTT	CASSQDPGRGFEKLFF
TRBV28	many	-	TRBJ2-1	TGTGCCAGCAGCGGGACCTACAATGAGCAGTTCTTC	CASSGTYNEQFF
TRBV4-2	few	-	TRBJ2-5	TGTGCCAGCAGCCAAGAAGGGGGAACAGGGAAAGAGACCCAGTACTTC	CASSQEGGTGKETQYF
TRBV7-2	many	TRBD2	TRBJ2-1	TGTGCCAGCAGCCTTCAGCTAGCGGGAGGGCTCGATGAGCAGTTCTTC	CASSLQLAGGLDEQFF
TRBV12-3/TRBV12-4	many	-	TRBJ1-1	TGTGCCAGCAGTTTAGAACGATGGGGAACTGAAGCTTTCTTT	CASSLERWGTEAFF
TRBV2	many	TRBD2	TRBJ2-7	TGTGCCAGCTTTCCGGGACTAGCGGGAGGACCCAAGGGCGAGCAGTACTTC	CASFPGLAGGPKGEQYF
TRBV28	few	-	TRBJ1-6	TGTGCCATCCGAGGGCTAATTGGTAATTCACCCCTCCACTTT	CAIRGLIGNSPLHF
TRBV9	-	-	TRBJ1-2	TGTGCCAGCAGTACGACAGGCCTAGAATTATATGGCTACACCTTC	CASSTTGLELYGYTF
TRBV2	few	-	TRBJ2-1	TGTGCCAGCAGTAGGGCAGCCTACAATGAGCAGTTCTTC	CASSRAAYNEQFF
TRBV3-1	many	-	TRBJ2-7	TGTGCCAGCAGTCCCCGCTACGGATCCTACGAGCAGTACTTC	CASSPRYGSYEQYF
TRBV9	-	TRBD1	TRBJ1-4	TGTGCCAGCAGCCTAACAGGGGCAACTAATGAAAAACTGTTTTTT	CASSLTGATNEKLFF
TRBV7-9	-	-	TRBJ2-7	TGCGCCAGCAGATCCCCCGGGGCATCCTACGAGCAGTACTTC	CASRSPGASYEQYF
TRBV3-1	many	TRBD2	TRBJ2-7	TGTGCCAGCAGCCTCAAGGGCAGCGGGAGGGGCGAGCAGTACTTC	CASSLKGSGRGEQYF
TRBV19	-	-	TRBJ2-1	TGTGCCAGTAGTATAGAGGCATACAATGAGCAGTTCTTC	CASSIEAYNEQFF
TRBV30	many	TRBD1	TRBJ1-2	TGTGCCGGAGGTGTAGGGGGCGACTATGGCTACACCTTC	CAGGVGGDYGYTF
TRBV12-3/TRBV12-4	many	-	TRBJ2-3	TGTGCCAGCAGCTCCGGTAGCACAGATACGCAGTATTTT	CASSSGSTDTQYF
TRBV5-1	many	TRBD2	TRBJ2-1	TGCGCCAGCAGCTTGGTGACTAGCGGGAAGGGCGATGAGCAGTTCTTC	CASSLVTSGKGDEQFF
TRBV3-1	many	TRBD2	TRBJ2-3	TGTGCCAGCAGCCAACCTAGCGGGTATAGCACAGATACGCAGTATTTT	CASSQPSGYSTDTQYF
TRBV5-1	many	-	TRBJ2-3	TGCGCCAGCACCGACCCGAGGCGTTCAGATACGCAGTATTTT	CASTDPRRSDTQYF
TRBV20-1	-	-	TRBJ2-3	TGCAGTGTCGCGTACTGGAAGTCTAGCACAGATACGCAGTATTTT	CSVAYWKSSTDTQYF
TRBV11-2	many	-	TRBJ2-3	TGTGCCAGCAGCCAAGACGGAGATACGCAGTATTTT	CASSQDGDTQYF
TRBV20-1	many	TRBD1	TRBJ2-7	TGCAGTGCCAACCGGGACAGGGTAGGCTACGAGCAGTACTTC	CSANRDRVGYEQYF
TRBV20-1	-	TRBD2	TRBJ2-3	TGCAGTGCTACGGGCGGGAGGGTAACAGATACGCAGTATTTT	CSATGGRVTDTQYF
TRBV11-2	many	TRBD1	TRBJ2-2	TGTGCCAGCAGTTACCCGGGACAGAGTCCTGAGCTGTTTTTT	CASSYPGQSPELFF
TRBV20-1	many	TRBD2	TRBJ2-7	TGCAGTGCTAGCGCCCCCGGGCTAGCGGGAGGCGAGCAGTACTTC	CSASAPGLAGGEQYF
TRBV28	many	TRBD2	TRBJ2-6	TGTGCCAGCAGTTCCGGACTAGCGGGACGCTCTGGGGCCAACGTCCTGACTTTC	CASSSGLAGRSGANVLTF
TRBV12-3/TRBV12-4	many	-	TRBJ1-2	TGTGCCAGCAGTCTCGGGACTCCGATTGGAAGGGGCTACACCTTC	CASSLGTPIGRGYTF
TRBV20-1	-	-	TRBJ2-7	TGCAGTGCTAGAGATGGGGCGGGACGCTCCTACGAGCAGTACTTC	CSARDGAGRSYEQYF
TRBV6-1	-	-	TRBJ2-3	TGTGCCAGCAGTTATCCAACAGATACGCAGTATTTT	CASSYPTDTQYF
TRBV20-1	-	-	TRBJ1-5	TGCAGTGCTAGTGTGATGGGGAGGTTGGGCAATCAGCCCCAGCATTTT	CSASVMGRLGNQPQHF
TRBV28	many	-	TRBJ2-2	TGTGCCAGCAGTTTATCTAGATACACCGGGGAGCTGTTTTTT	CASSLSRYTGELFF
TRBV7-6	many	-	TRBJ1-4	TGTGCCAGCAGCTTATTATCGCCGGGGGGGCTTCATTTCGGTGGAACTAATGAAAAACTGTTTTTT	CASSLLSPGGLHFGGTNEKLFF